This T cell receptor (beta chain) was sequenced for a study of tumor-infiltrating lymphocytes in primary liver carcinoma. Looking at the study overall: There were tumors of stage T1-T3 N0M0, each 4.2 to 10 cm across. General observations from the study: Since sampling was bulk and unsorted, CD4+ and CD8+ repertoires were not compared.

The CDR3 runs to 14 residues. Per germline, CDR1 SQVTM and CDR2 ANQGSEA. The investigators made TCR beta cDNA from roughly 0.45 ug total RNA, using a constant-region primer. Libraries covering TCR beta were generated through three nested multiplex PCR rounds (using a slightly modified ARM-PCR). A C-beta reverse primer was combined with TRBV1-TRBV30 forward primers in the first two PCR rounds, and each round had approximately 9 cycles. TCRdb independently ran MiXCR on the multiplex PCR reads; one entry per CDR3 protein. The data hold 150,000 to 200,000 distinct CDR3 sequences, with around three fifths observed a single time. In regard to this clonotype: What it recognizes is unknown. One end of the junction is discordant with germline, which a read error may explain.

They got blood RNA out of unsorted whole blood and also pulled out germline DNA. The TCR comes from a woman aged 60 to 75 with primary liver carcinoma and hepatitis B virus infection. The chain recombines TRBV29-1 with TRBJ2-1, with TRBD2 matching 8 bases. The sample comprised peripheral blood. For the CDR3, the DNA is TGCAGCGTTGAAGGGACTAGCAGGCACAATGAGCAATTCTTC. Its translation: CSVEGTSRHNEQFF.